Listed below are T cell receptor beta chains from one sample, sequenced in a study of blood T cell repertoires in COVID-19. The assay was immunoSEQ multiplex PCR, and TCRdb's table has in-frame clones only and misses some. Here the sample spans about 430,000 clones, 85% to 90% being singletons. The sequenced material came from PBMCs or T cells enriched from blood (not recorded which). The receptor set was obtained from a man between 25 and 39 years old who had recovered from COVID-19. Each CDR3 is given with its conserved first and last residue. The D gene is left open where the match is weak. Clone size is stated in some rows and not others, as once, few, many or a class when expanded.

d_call	v_call	j_call	clone_size	cdr3_aa	cdr3_nt
TRBD1	TRBV28	TRBJ1-5	-	CASSTPGQNHQPQHF	TGTGCCAGCAGTACTCCGGGACAGAACCATCAGCCCCAGCATTTT
-	TRBV28	TRBJ2-7	-	CASSSVYEQYF	TGTGCCAGCAGTTCCGTCTACGAGCAGTACTTC
-	TRBV7-9	TRBJ1-3	-	CASSLSRTASSGNTIYF	TGTGCCAGCAGCTTATCTCGGACAGCGAGCTCTGGAAACACCATATATTTT
-	TRBV7-9	TRBJ1-5	few	CASSLQNQPQHF	TGTGCCAGCAGCTTACAAAATCAGCCCCAGCATTTT
-	TRBV28	TRBJ2-5	-	CASSSSLETQYF	TGTGCCAGCAGTTCTTCACTAGAGACCCAGTACTTC
-	TRBV5-3	TRBJ1-2	-	CARSLAGSVSGYTF	TGTGCCAGAAGCTTGGCGGGGTCGGTATCTGGCTACACCTTC
TRBD2	TRBV7-9	TRBJ2-7	-	CASSSGTSGSYEQYF	TGTGCCAGCAGCTCCGGGACTAGCGGGAGCTACGAGCAGTACTTC
TRBD1	TRBV7-9	TRBJ1-2	-	CASSRPRRGQLNYGYTF	TGTGCCAGCAGCCGACCCCGTCGGGGACAGCTAAACTATGGCTACACCTTC
-	TRBV19	TRBJ2-6	-	CASSIESPSGANVLTF	TGTGCCAGTAGTATTGAGTCCCCCTCTGGGGCCAACGTCCTGACTTTC
TRBD1	TRBV7-9	TRBJ2-3	-	CASSLGQGTDTQYF	TGTGCCAGCAGCTTGGGACAGGGGACAGATACGCAGTATTTT